The 13 T cell receptor beta chains listed next were all sequenced from one sample in a study of T cell responses to AZD1222 COVID-19 vaccine. TCRdb keeps only in-frame clones here, not all; method: immunoSEQ multiplex PCR. The sample records over 100,000 clones, about 90% being singletons. Specimen: peripheral blood, collected 28 days after the second AZD1222 dose. The receptors originated from an adult who received the AZD1222 COVID-19 vaccine.

The V call is TRBV4-3, the J call TRBJ1-2; D gene uncertain. Trimming removed 4 bases from V and 7 bases from J, with 13 bases in between. Germline V CDR1 and CDR2: LGHNA, YSLEER. The CDR3 has 13 amino acids. Here the CDR3 DNA reads TGCGCCAGCAGCCGAACGCAGGAGTTTGGCTACACCTTC. The encoded protein is CASSRTQEFGYTF.

The J gene is TRBJ2-1, the V gene TRBV7-2; 9 positions agree with TRBD2. J lost 8 bases, V lost 1 base, and 15 bases had no gene match. The V gene's germline CDR1 is SGHTA and CDR2 FQGNSA. The CDR3 consists of 18 residues. The CDR3 sequence is CASSLGVAGGPLTDEQFF. CDR3 in DNA: TGTGCCAGCAGCTTAGGAGTGGCGGGAGGGCCCCTGACGGATGAGCAGTTCTTC.

This chain connects TRBV12-5 to TRBJ1-2, with D hard to call. Trimming removed 4 bases from V and 8 bases from J, with 14 bases in between. The germline V gene encodes CDR1 LGHNT and CDR2 FRNRAP. This CDR3 comprises 13 residues. The DNA of the CDR3 is TGTGCTAGTGGTTACCACGGGTGGAGAGGCTACACCTTC. It encodes CASGYHGWRGYTF.

The rearrangement joins TRBV5-4 to TRBJ2-1; D is uncertain. Between the trimmed V and J ends, which lost 3 bases and 7 bases, there was a span of 14 bases. The CDR3 has 14 residues. Germline V CDR1 and CDR2: SGHNT, YYREEE (reference sequence). The chain's CDR3 is CASSSAGTMNEQFF. The CDR3 DNA reads as TGTGCCAGCAGCTCTGCCGGCACGATGAATGAGCAGTTCTTC. Combining the CDR3 with reference TRBV5-4 and TRBJ2-1 gives the whole variable domain ETGVTQSPTHLIKTRGQQVTLRCSSQSGHNTVSWYQQALGQGPQFIFQYYREEENGRGNFPPRFSGLQFPNYSSELNVNALELDDSALYLCASSSAGTMNEQFFGPGTRLTVL.

In regard to this clone: A junction end diverges from the germline sequence, so it may reflect a read error. The rearrangement uses TRBV2 and TRBJ1-1, with 7 bases aligning to TRBD1. The CDR3 is made up of 13 amino acids. Germline V gene lookup returns CDR1 SNHLY and CDR2 FYNNEI. The CDR3 loop is CASRTGMNTEAFF. The CDR3 region has the DNA TGTGCCAGCAGGACAGGGATGAATACTGAAGCTTTCTTT.

A single count supports this clone. The chain couples TRBV7-9 to TRBJ2-3; the D is unclear. Deletions cut 2 bases from V and 3 bases from J, with 15 bases between. The CDR3 has 16 residues. Per the germline V gene, CDR1 is SEHNR and CDR2 is FQNEAQ (reference sequence). CDR3 sequence (DNA): TGTGCCAGCAGCTTAACTGGAGAATTCGGTACAGATACGCAGTATTTT. This encodes CASSLTGEFGTDTQYF.

V usage is TRBV12-3 or TRBV12-4 and J usage is TRBJ2-5; possible D gene TRBD2, 5 bases. V lost 7 bases to trimming and J lost 4 bases, with 13 bases between them. The CDR3 covers 13 residues. The CDR3 loop reads CASNRLGGETQYF. Written as DNA, the CDR3 is TGTGCCAGCAACCGCCTAGGAGGAGAGACCCAGTACTTC.

This rearrangement joins TRBV28 to TRBJ2-3; the D gene is possibly TRBD2 (7 bases). The CDR3 is 14 amino acids. Germline V CDR1 and CDR2: MDHEN, SYDVKM. The V end was cut by 6 bases, the J end by 1 base, with 11 bases between. CDR3 sequence reads: CASREGGRTDTQYF. In nucleotides, the CDR3 is TGTGCCAGCAGGGAGGGGGGGCGCACAGATACGCAGTATTTT.

There are a few counts of this clone. The chain links TRBV4-3 to TRBJ1-6; 8 bases are shared with TRBD1. V lost 8 bases, J lost 7 bases, and 4 bases stayed unmatched. CDR1 LGHNA and CDR2 YSLEER come from the germline V gene. The CDR3 length is 13 residues. CDR3 protein: CASSTGGNSPLHF. In DNA form, the CDR3 reads TGCGCCAGCTCCACAGGGGGAAATTCACCCCTCCACTTT.

J is TRBJ2-7 and V is TRBV19; D is unclear. V was clipped by 3 bases and J by 1 base, with 7 bases between them. The CDR3 contains 13 residues. Germline V gives CDR1 LNHDA, CDR2 SQIVND (reference sequence). The DNA for the CDR3 is TGTGCCAGTAGTATCGGGCAGTCCTACGAGCAGTACTTC. Residues: CASSIGQSYEQYF. Supplemented by reference TRBV19 and TRBJ2-7, the full variable domain reads DGGITQSPKYLFRKEGQNVTLSCEQNLNHDAMYWYRQDPGQGLRLIYYSQIVNDFQKGDIAEGYSVSREKKESFPLTVTSAQKNPTAFYLCASSIGQSYEQYFGPGTRLTVT.

The DNA of the CDR3 is TGTGCCAGCAGTTTATCTTCGCCGACCTACGAGCAGTACTTC. This encodes CASSLSSPTYEQYF. The chain recombines TRBV27 with TRBJ2-7; D gene unclear. Per the germline V gene, CDR1 is MNHEY and CDR2 is SMNVEV (reference sequence). The CDR3 sequence is 14 residues long. V dropped 0 bases and J dropped 2 bases, with 8 bases sitting between them.

The V and J genes are TRBV2 and TRBJ1-2; 7 nucleotides agree with TRBD1. The V gene's germline CDR1 is SNHLY and CDR2 FYNNEI. V lost 7 bases to trimming and J lost 8 bases; unmatched junction nucleotides: 10. This CDR3 comprises 13 residues. The CDR3 nucleotides read TGTGCCAGCACCGAAGCCAGGGGGGAAGGCTACACCTTC. This translates into CASTEARGEGYTF.

This clone came up a few times. The chain is built from TRBV7-8 and TRBJ2-7, with a possible D match to TRBD2 (6 bases). This CDR3 is built from 14 residues. Deletions cut 4 bases from V and 11 bases from J, with 21 bases between. The germline CDR1 and CDR2 sequences are SGHVS and FQNEAQ. Written as DNA, the CDR3 is TGTGCCAGCAGCTCGACGCTAGAATCTGGAGGGGAGTACTTC. Protein product: CASSSTLESGGEYF.